Following are 25 T cell receptor beta chains from one sample sequenced in a study of CD8 T cells in Susac syndrome. The RNA input was 0.5 to 1 ug, and it was reverse transcribed with random hexamers. TCRdb recomputed calls from the immunoSEQ multiplex PCR reads with MiXCR, one row per CDR3 protein. The sample lists some 100,000 distinct CDR3 sequences, approximately 96% occurring once. The specimen was CD4+ T cells from PBMCs. The source of these receptors is a human donor in good health.

The chain carries TRBV4-1 and TRBJ2-1; D unresolved. Per germline, CDR1 MGHRA and CDR2 YSYEKL. V gave up 1 base and J gave up 13 bases, with 11 bases separating them. The CDR3 spans 12 residues. CDR3 sequence (DNA): TGCGCCAGCAGCCAAGTTCAAGGTTCCCAGTTCTTC. Translating it yields CASSQVQGSQFF.

This clonotype has a single count. The chain combines TRBV9 with TRBJ2-3, with TRBD1 matching over 9 bases. CDR3 length: 16 amino acids. With V trimmed by 3 bases and J by 4 bases, 9 bases remained unmatched. CDR1 SGDLS and CDR2 YYNGEE come from the germline V gene. The CDR3 bases are TGTGCCAGCAGCGCCCAGGGACAGGGCTACTCAGATACGCAGTATTTT. It translates to CASSAQGQGYSDTQYF.

The chain recombines TRBV4-1 with TRBJ2-7, with 8 bases that match TRBD1. CDR3 length: 15 residues. Germline CDR1 is MGHRA and CDR2 is YSYEKL. Unmatched junction bases numbered 5, after V lost 2 bases and J lost 2 bases. The CDR3 loop reads CASSQFLDRAYEQYF. The CDR3 DNA reads as TGCGCCAGCAGCCAATTTCTGGACAGGGCCTACGAGCAGTACTTC.

This chain connects TRBV5-1 to TRBJ1-4; D unresolved. The germline V gene has CDR1 SGHRS and CDR2 YFSETQ. The V end lost 0 bases, the J end lost 5 bases, and 5 bases lay between the germline ends. This CDR3 has 13 amino acids. For the CDR3, the DNA is TGCGCCAGCAGCTTGGGGGCCAATGAAAAACTGTTTTTT. This codes for CASSLGANEKLFF.

The chain is built from TRBV7-9 and TRBJ1-1; no clear D. This CDR3 region has 13 residues. V was shortened by 3 bases and J by 4 bases, with 9 bases between the two germline ends. Germline CDR1 SEHNR, CDR2 FQNEAQ (reference sequence). CDR3 sequence: CASSFWDVTEAFF. CDR3 coding DNA: TGTGCCAGCAGCTTCTGGGATGTCACTGAAGCTTTCTTT.

The chain joins TRBV4-1 to TRBJ2-7; D is unresolved. The CDR3 has 18 residues. CDR1 is MGHRA, CDR2 YSYEKL, per germline. V shed 0 bases and J shed 3 bases, with 21 bases lying between them. Here the CDR3 DNA reads TGCGCCAGCAGCCAAGATACCGCCCTGGCCGCCTGGGGCTACGAGCAGTACTTC. Its translation is CASSQDTALAAWGYEQYF.

The rearrangement joins TRBV20-1 to TRBJ2-5, with D perhaps matching TRBD1 (5 bases). The germline V gene has CDR1 DFQATT and CDR2 SNEGSKA (reference sequence). V was cut by 8 bases and J by 2 bases, with 12 bases left in between. The CDR3 length is 12 residues. DNA of the CDR3: TGCAGTCTACTGGGGCTACAAGAGACCCAGTACTTC. This codes for CSLLGLQETQYF.

This clonotype has a single count. The chain is built from TRBV28 and TRBJ1-1; TRBD1 might be the D (6 bases). CDR1 and CDR2 from the germline V gene are MDHEN and SYDVKM. The CDR3 runs 16 residues. The V and J ends lost 2 bases and 1 base respectively, with 14 bases between them. The CDR3 DNA sequence: TGTGCCAGCAGTTTAACGGGGGCGTTTGGGAACACTGAAGCTTTCTTT. It is translated as CASSLTGAFGNTEAFF.

The chain couples TRBV30 to TRBJ1-5, with 8 nucleotides matching TRBD1. This CDR3 spans 13 amino acids. CDR1 and CDR2 (germline): GTSNPN, SVGIG (reference sequence). Losses at the gene ends were 3 bases for V and 7 bases for J; bases not matched to a gene: 5. The CDR3 DNA reads TGTGCCTGGAGGGCCGACAGGGGCCAGCCCCAGCATTTT. Translation: CAWRADRGQPQHF.

The chain combines TRBV19 with TRBJ2-5; the D is unclear. V was cut by 5 bases and J by 5 bases, with 12 bases left in between. The germline V gene has CDR1 LNHDA and CDR2 SQIVND (reference sequence). The length of the CDR3 is 13 residues. This CDR3 reads CASSRAGLETQYF. CDR3 in DNA: TGTGCCAGTAGTCGGGCAGGTCTGGAGACCCAGTACTTC.

This chain uses TRBV20-1 with TRBJ1-3, with D maybe TRBD1 (5 bases). The CDR3 sequence is 14 residues long. V was pared by 6 bases and J by 0 bases, with 12 bases between. In germline, CDR1 is DFQATT, CDR2 SNEGSKA (reference sequence). CDR3 DNA: TGCAGTGCCCGTGGGGCGCTCTCTGGAAACACCATATATTTT. It yields the protein CSARGALSGNTIYF.

The rearrangement uses TRBV7-2 and TRBJ2-7; D possibly uses TRBD1 or TRBD2 (5 bases each). Between the trimmed V and J ends, which lost 3 bases and 3 bases, there was a span of 9 bases. CDR1 and CDR2 from the germline V gene are SGHTA and FQGNSA. The CDR3 consists of 13 residues. DNA of the CDR3: TGTGCCAGCAGCTTGGGACGAGTCTACGAGCAGTACTTC. Its translation is CASSLGRVYEQYF.

The chain joins TRBV4-1 to TRBJ2-7, with D possibly matching TRBD2 (6 bases). Germline CDR1 and CDR2: MGHRA and YSYEKL. V was cut by 3 bases and J by 2 bases, with 14 bases left in between. CDR3 length: 15 residues. CDR3 loop: CASSQEGRATYEQYF. CDR3 DNA: TGCGCCAGCAGCCAGGAGGGCAGGGCTACCTACGAGCAGTACTTC.

The chain uses TRBV12-3 or TRBV12-4 and TRBJ2-2, with D perhaps given as TRBD1 or TRBD2 (5 bases each). This CDR3 comprises 15 residues. The V end lost 2 bases, the J end lost 8 bases, and 15 bases lay between the germline ends. Written as DNA, the CDR3 is TGTGCCAGCAGTTTAATTTTCCAGGGCGGGGGGGAGCTGTTTTTT. Its protein is CASSLIFQGGGELFF.

The rearrangement joins TRBV4-1 to TRBJ1-1; 8 bases align to TRBD1. V shed 4 bases, J shed 1 base, and the junction held 11 bases outside the gene matches. Per germline, CDR1 MGHRA and CDR2 YSYEKL. The CDR3 is made up of 17 amino acids. CDR3 loop: CASSPLGTGFTNTEAFF. Here the CDR3 DNA reads TGCGCCAGCAGCCCCTTAGGGACAGGTTTTACGAACACTGAAGCTTTCTTT.

This chain connects TRBV24-1 to TRBJ1-1; a weak D match, TRBD1 (5 bases). This CDR3 has 13 residues. Germline loops: CDR1 KGHDR, CDR2 SFDVKD. Trimming removed 8 bases from V and 7 bases from J, with 16 bases in between. This CDR3 is CATISQGGSEAFF. The CDR3 DNA reads as TGTGCCACCATTTCCCAGGGAGGGAGTGAAGCTTTCTTT.

The chain carries TRBV9 and TRBJ1-1; tentative D call: TRBD1 (6 bases). This CDR3 has 17 amino acids. Germline V gene data show CDR1 as SGDLS and CDR2 as YYNGEE. The V and J ends lost 3 bases and 0 bases respectively, with 18 bases between them. The CDR3 spells CASSDRDMAIMNTEAFF. As DNA, the CDR3 is TGTGCCAGCAGCGACCGGGACATGGCTATTATGAACACTGAAGCTTTCTTT.

The CDR3 DNA reads as TGTGCCAGCAGTTGGGGGCCGGGCGGGGAGCTGTTTTTT. Amino acids: CASSWGPGGELFF. The chain carries TRBV12-3 or TRBV12-4 and TRBJ2-2, with a tentative D call TRBD1 (6 bases). V was pared by 4 bases and J by 7 bases, with 10 bases between. The CDR3 runs 13 residues.

The V gene is TRBV29-1, the J gene TRBJ1-3, with no clear D. Trimming removed 5 bases from V and 2 bases from J, with 7 bases in between. There are 12 residues in the CDR3. Germline V gene data show CDR1 as SQVTM and CDR2 as ANQGSEA. CDR3 loop: CSVSHAGNTIYF. In DNA, the CDR3 is TGCAGCGTTTCCCATGCTGGAAACACCATATATTTT. The entire variable domain, with the rest obtained from reference TRBV29-1 and TRBJ1-3, is as follows: SAVISQKPSRDICQRGTSLTIQCQVDSQVTMMFWYRQQPGQSLTLIATANQGSEATYESGFVIDKFPISRPNLTFSTLTVSNMSPEDSSIYLCSVSHAGNTIYFGEGSWLTVV.

In this sample, this clonotype turned up once. V and J are TRBV19 and TRBJ2-5; perhaps TRBD2 as D (6 bases). V dropped 5 bases and J dropped 1 base, with 8 bases sitting between them. In germline, CDR1 is LNHDA, CDR2 SQIVND (reference sequence). The CDR3 spans 13 residues. As DNA, the CDR3 is TGTGCCAGTAGTCGGGACTTCCAAGAGACCCAGTACTTC. Its translation: CASSRDFQETQYF.

J is TRBJ2-7 and V is TRBV9; 10 bases are shared with TRBD1. Trimming took 3 bases from V and 6 from J; bases not matched to a gene: 6. Germline V lookup: CDR1 SGDLS, CDR2 YYNGEE. This CDR3 has 14 amino acids. The DNA of the CDR3 is TGTGCCAGCAGCGCTTCCAGGGACAGGGGCGAGCAGTACTTC. Translation gives CASSASRDRGEQYF.

The chain employs TRBV12-5 and TRBJ2-2; D gene unclear. Trimming took 2 bases from V and 4 from J, leaving 8 bases between them. Germline lookup yields CDR1 LGHNT and CDR2 FRNRAP. The CDR3 has 14 amino acids. This CDR3 is CASGLWGGTGELFF. The CDR3 bases are TGTGCTAGTGGTTTGTGGGGTGGCACCGGGGAGCTGTTTTTT.

The chain has TRBV6-5 and TRBJ1-1; tentative D call: TRBD1 (6 bases). This CDR3 has 14 amino acids. V was pared by 5 bases and J by 1 base, with 11 bases between. In germline, CDR1 is MNHEY, CDR2 SVGAGI. The CDR3 is CASSRTEKNTEAFF. In DNA form, the CDR3 reads TGTGCCAGCAGTAGGACAGAAAAGAACACTGAAGCTTTCTTT.

The chain carries TRBV30 and TRBJ2-5; 15 nucleotides agree with TRBD2. Germline V CDR1 and CDR2: GTSNPN, SVGIG (reference sequence). Trimming took 0 bases from V and 3 from J; bases not matched to a gene: 5. This CDR3 comprises 17 residues. For the CDR3, the DNA is TGTGCCTGGAGTGTTACCCGGACTAGCGGGGGGGAAGAGACCCAGTACTTC. This sequence encodes CAWSVTRTSGGEETQYF.

V and J are TRBV19 and TRBJ2-4; the D is unclear. V was pared by 4 bases and J by 9 bases, with 16 bases between. Germline V gene data show CDR1 as LNHDA and CDR2 as SQIVND (reference sequence). The CDR3 runs to 14 residues. CDR3 residues: CASSTETRGTIQYF. In DNA form, the CDR3 reads TGTGCCAGTAGTACGGAAACCCGTGGAACCATTCAGTACTTC.